This entry lists 21 T cell receptor beta chains sequenced from one sample in a study of OX40 agonist ivuxolimab in advanced cancers. Sequenced by immunoSEQ multiplex PCR; TCRdb stores in-frame clones only, minus some. The data contain some 50,000 clones, about 89% of them singletons. This sample comprised CD4+ or CD8+ T cells sorted from blood, obtained in a trial of the OX40 agonist ivuxolimab. The receptors derive from an adult with an advanced solid tumor such as melanoma, head and neck, liver or kidney cancer.

The rearrangement joins TRBV28 to TRBJ2-7, with TRBD2 identical over 7 bases. CDR1 is MDHEN and CDR2 is SYDVKM in the germline V gene. V was pared by 4 bases and J by 1 base, with 10 bases of the junction left unmatched. This CDR3 is built from 16 residues. This CDR3 reads CASSSAGAGESYEQYF. The CDR3 DNA reads TGTGCCAGCAGTTCCGCTGGGGCGGGAGAGTCCTACGAGCAGTACTTC.

V usage is TRBV18 and J usage is TRBJ2-7; tentative D call: TRBD2 (6 bases). Germline V gene lookup returns CDR1 KGHSH and CDR2 LQKENI. Trimming took off 3 bases at V and 0 bases at J, with 12 bases between the two ends. This CDR3 comprises 15 residues. The CDR3 reads CASSPGLESSYEQYF. The CDR3 nucleotides read TGTGCCAGCTCACCGGGACTTGAAAGCTCCTACGAGCAGTACTTC.

The CDR3 coding sequence is TGTGCCAGCAGTTTCGTGGGGACAGTTAATGAAAAACTGTTTTTT. Residues: CASSFVGTVNEKLFF. The chain uses TRBV28 and TRBJ1-4; TRBD1 matches 7 bases. The CDR3 is 15 residues long. V shed 3 bases and J 4 bases; nucleotides not matched to a gene: 5. Germline CDR1 and CDR2: MDHEN and SYDVKM.

The chain has TRBV6-4 and TRBJ2-7; maybe TRBD1 (5 bases). V was cut by 9 bases and J by 1 base, with 16 bases left in between. The CDR3 has 14 amino acids. Looked up from germline, CDR1 is MRHNA and CDR2 is SNTAGT. This chain's CDR3 is CARGVGQLSYEQYF. In DNA, the CDR3 is TGTGCCAGAGGGGTAGGCCAACTTTCCTACGAGCAGTACTTC.

V and J are TRBV25-1 and TRBJ2-2; D perhaps matches TRBD1 (7 bases). The V end lost 8 bases, the J end lost 5 bases, and 18 bases lay between the germline ends. The germline gives CDR1 MGHDK, CDR2 SYGVNS. The CDR3 runs to 15 residues. The CDR3 DNA sequence: TGTGCCAGCTCGCTGGAGGGGGCGAGGACCGGGGAGCTGTTTTTT. Its protein is CASSLEGARTGELFF.

This clone was seen a single time. The chain carries TRBV5-6 and TRBJ2-7; TRBD1 aligns across 7 bases. J was trimmed by 3 bases and V by 1 base; bases with no gene match: 7. This CDR3 region has 15 residues. The germline V gene has CDR1 SGHDT and CDR2 YYEEEE. The CDR3 protein is CASSLFGQVLYEQYF. The CDR3 region has the DNA TGTGCCAGCAGCTTGTTCGGACAGGTTCTCTACGAGCAGTACTTC.

On this clone itself: At the DNA level, this CDR3 is encoded by other sequences in the same sample as well. The rearrangement uses TRBV19 and TRBJ2-5; D may be TRBD1 (5 bases). Germline-derived CDR1 and CDR2 are LNHDA and SQIVND (reference sequence). Trimming removed 3 bases from V and 3 bases from J, with 14 bases in between. This CDR3 is 15 amino acids long. The CDR3 reads CASSIGRQGKETQYF. DNA for the CDR3: TGTGCCAGTAGTATTGGTCGGCAGGGAAAAGAGACCCAGTACTTC.

V is TRBV28 and J is TRBJ1-2; 7 bases are a match to TRBD1. The CDR3 extends over 13 amino acids. In germline, CDR1 is MDHEN, CDR2 SYDVKM. The J segment lost 5 bases and the V segment lost 3 bases, leaving 3 bases of the junction unmatched. The CDR3 here is CASSFTGAYGYTF. CDR3 coding DNA: TGTGCCAGCAGTTTCACAGGGGCGTATGGCTACACCTTC.

The chain has TRBV28 and TRBJ1-5; 10 positions match TRBD1. Germline V gene lookup returns CDR1 MDHEN and CDR2 SYDVKM. CDR3 length: 20 amino acids. V was pared by 1 base and J by 0 bases, with 12 bases of the junction left unmatched. The CDR3: CASSLLYRDRGHYSNQPQHF. In DNA form, the CDR3 reads TGTGCCAGCAGTTTATTGTACCGGGACAGGGGACACTATAGCAATCAGCCCCAGCATTTT.

The chain joins TRBV5-8 to TRBJ1-2; D is unresolved. Germline CDR1 reads SGHTS; CDR2 reads YDEGEE. The CDR3 consists of 15 residues. The V and J ends lost 7 bases and 2 bases respectively, with 18 bases between them. This CDR3 is CASGLPGRTNYGYTF. DNA for the CDR3: TGTGCCAGCGGTCTTCCAGGACGTACAAACTATGGCTACACCTTC.

This chain links TRBV28 with TRBJ2-3; 11 bases agree with TRBD1. Looked up from germline, CDR1 is MDHEN and CDR2 is SYDVKM. J was trimmed by 4 bases and V by 5 bases; bases with no gene match: 5. The CDR3 has 15 residues. The DNA of the CDR3 is TGTGCCAGCAGTGGTTCGGGACAGGGGGCAGATACGCAGTATTTT. Protein product: CASSGSGQGADTQYF.

The rearrangement links TRBV5-4 to TRBJ2-2; D is tentatively TRBD1 or TRBD2 (6 bases each). The germline V and J ends were trimmed by 0 bases and 5 bases, with 20 bases remaining between them. The CDR3 totals 18 residues. Germline values: CDR1 SGHNT, CDR2 YYREEE (reference sequence). The DNA of the CDR3 is TGTGCCAGCAGCTTGGCGGACCTTGGTAGGAGGGGGACCGGGGAGCTGTTTTTT. Protein product: CASSLADLGRRGTGELFF.

About this clone itself: The junction shows a germline mismatch at one end, possibly a read error. This sample also contains other DNA sequences that code for the same CDR3. The chain uses TRBV4-2 and TRBJ1-2; no definite D call. Germline assignment: CDR1 LGHNA and CDR2 YNFKEQ. This CDR3 spans 15 amino acids. The CDR3 bases are TGTGCCAGCAGCATCGACCCGACAACGAACTATGGCTATACCTTC. Translated: CASSIDPTTNYGYTF.

This chain's CDR3 is CASSPGAQGVGAFF. DNA for the CDR3: TGTGCCAGCAGTCCCGGGGCGCAGGGTGTGGGTGCTTTCTTT. The rearrangement uses TRBV6-5 and TRBJ1-1; TRBD1 is a possible D gene (5 bases). Germline assignment: CDR1 MNHEY and CDR2 SVGAGI. The V end lost 5 bases, the J end lost 11 bases, and 21 bases lay between the germline ends. CDR3 length: 14 amino acids.

CDR3 sequence reads: CASSPTDSHSYEQYF. CDR3 nucleotides: TGTGCCAGCTCACCGACGGACAGTCACTCCTACGAGCAGTACTTC. This rearrangement joins TRBV18 to TRBJ2-7; tentative D call: TRBD1 (6 bases). This CDR3 contains 15 residues. V lost 3 bases, J lost 0 bases, and 12 bases lay in between. Germline CDR1 and CDR2: KGHSH and LQKENI.

This sequence joins TRBV28 and TRBJ1-2; 9 positions agree with TRBD1. Germline CDR1 and CDR2: MDHEN and SYDVKM. Losses at the gene ends were 11 bases for V and 3 bases for J; bases not matched to a gene: 7. The CDR3 consists of 13 residues. In DNA form, the CDR3 reads TGTGCCGCATGGGACAGGGTACACTATGGCTACACCTTC. Translation gives CAAWDRVHYGYTF.

The chain carries TRBV5-1 and TRBJ1-1; D gene ambiguous. Trimming pared 0 bases from V and 0 bases from J, leaving 6 bases between. The germline V gene has CDR1 SGHRS and CDR2 YFSETQ. The length of the CDR3 is 14 residues. This CDR3 is CASSLELLNTEAFF. DNA for the CDR3: TGCGCCAGCAGCTTGGAACTATTGAACACTGAAGCTTTCTTT. Looking up the rest from reference TRBV5-1 and TRBJ1-1 gives the full variable domain: KAGVTQTPRYLIKTRGQQVTLSCSPISGHRSVSWYQQTPGQGLQFLFEYFSETQRNKGNFPGRFSGRQFSNSRSEMNVSTLELGDSALYLCASSLELLNTEAFFGQGTRLTVV.

The rearrangement links TRBV7-9 to TRBJ2-7, with D perhaps assigned TRBD1 or TRBD2 (6 bases each). The germline V gene has CDR1 SEHNR and CDR2 FQNEAQ (reference sequence). V gave up 4 bases and J gave up 3 bases, with 16 bases separating them. The CDR3 totals 15 residues. The CDR3 DNA reads TGTGCCAGCAGCTACAGGGAAGTAGCGGACTACGAGCAGTACTTC. Its translation is CASSYREVADYEQYF. Looking up the rest from reference TRBV7-9 and TRBJ2-7 gives the full variable domain: DTGVSQNPRHKITKRGQNVTFRCDPISEHNRLYWYRQTLGQGPEFLTYFQNEAQLEKSRLLSDRFSAERPKGSFSTLEIQRTEQGDSAMYLCASSYREVADYEQYFGPGTRLTVT.

The V and J genes are TRBV21-1 and TRBJ2-1. TRBV21-1 is noted as a pseudogene. This CDR3 contains 14 residues. The DNA for the CDR3 is TGTGCCAGCAGCAAAGGGGGTAGGAACAATGAGCAGTTCTTC. Translation: CASSKGGRNNEQFF.

This clone was recorded a few times. V gene TRBV5-6 combines with J gene TRBJ2-1; D remains unclear. The CDR3 spans 11 residues. CDR1 is SGHDT, CDR2 YYEEEE, per germline. Trimming took 4 bases from V and 8 from J, leaving 7 bases between them. The CDR3 loop is CASSHLDEQFF. The CDR3 bases are TGTGCCAGCAGCCATCTAGATGAGCAGTTCTTC.

The genes are TRBV30 and TRBJ1-2; D unclear. Germline V gene data show CDR1 as GTSNPN and CDR2 as SVGIG (reference sequence). The CDR3 runs 12 residues. Trimming stripped 2 bases from V and 7 bases from J, with 11 bases between. CDR3 in amino acids: CAWSRQSGGYTF. CDR3 coding DNA: TGTGCCTGGAGTCGGCAGTCGGGTGGCTACACCTTC.